This T cell receptor beta chain was observed in a study of cytomegalovirus exposure and HLA in healthy donors. Looking at the study overall: Roughly 85 million unique TCRs from HLA-typed donors made up an early data release.

CDR1 is ENHRY, CDR2 SYGVKD, per germline. The CDR3 runs to 13 residues. The V gene end was trimmed by 4 bases and the J gene end by 6 bases; junction bases not matched to a gene: 3. This clone appeared a few times. Amplification used 60 Vbeta primers and 13 Jbeta primers. In the original workflow: Later, roughly 80 million unique TCR beta chains were counted in an analysis, and 8.5 million to 13 million of them were shared. Clones were sequenced by immunoSEQ multiplex PCR, and TCRdb holds only the in-frame ones, with some missing. V, J and clone size were drawn from that table, and D and trimming were deduced from the DNA. This table has some 130,000 clones, approximately 80% appearing once.

This TCR was recovered from a woman aged 40 to 55 in good health and CMV-seronegative. This chain connects TRBV10-3 to TRBJ2-1, with 7 bases matching TRBD2. The sequencing sample was made of PBMCs. The DNA for the CDR3 is TGTGCCATCAGTGTGGGACTACCCAATGAGCAGTTCTTC. Amino acid sequence: CAISVGLPNEQFF.